The TCR beta chain described here comes from a study of T-cell reconstitution after alpha-beta-depleted transplantation in children. A library of TCRbeta sequences, prepared with unique molecular identifiers, was generated. TCRdb called the PCR reads again in MiXCR, with one record for every CDR3 protein. The sample has a few hundred thousand distinct CDR3 sequences; 25% to 30% are singletons. This clonotype was picked up one time. The antigen is unknown. The study's findings and limits: Most T-cell counts and diversity one year after the transplant came from T cells that were newly produced. Several hundred expanded graft clones reportedly were the source of alpha-beta T cells about two months after transplant. From surviving recipient T cells and thymic progenitors came the high day-60 TCRbeta diversity observed in some patients.

CDR1 and CDR2 from the germline V gene are LGHNA and YNFKEQ. The CDR3 spans 15 residues. Sequences were derived from PBMCs, sampled before TCRalphabeta/CD19-depleted stem cell transplant. The genes are TRBV4-2 and TRBJ2-5; 9 bases are shared with TRBD1. The J call is doubtful: the DNA matches TRBJ2-1 better. The TCR sequence derives from a boy younger than two with Wiskott-Aldrich syndrome, due to receive a stem cell transplant. The CDR3 reads CASSQEQGAFREQFF. The CDR3 DNA sequence: TGTGCCAGCAGCCAAGAACAGGGGGCGTTTAGGGAGCAGTTCTTC.